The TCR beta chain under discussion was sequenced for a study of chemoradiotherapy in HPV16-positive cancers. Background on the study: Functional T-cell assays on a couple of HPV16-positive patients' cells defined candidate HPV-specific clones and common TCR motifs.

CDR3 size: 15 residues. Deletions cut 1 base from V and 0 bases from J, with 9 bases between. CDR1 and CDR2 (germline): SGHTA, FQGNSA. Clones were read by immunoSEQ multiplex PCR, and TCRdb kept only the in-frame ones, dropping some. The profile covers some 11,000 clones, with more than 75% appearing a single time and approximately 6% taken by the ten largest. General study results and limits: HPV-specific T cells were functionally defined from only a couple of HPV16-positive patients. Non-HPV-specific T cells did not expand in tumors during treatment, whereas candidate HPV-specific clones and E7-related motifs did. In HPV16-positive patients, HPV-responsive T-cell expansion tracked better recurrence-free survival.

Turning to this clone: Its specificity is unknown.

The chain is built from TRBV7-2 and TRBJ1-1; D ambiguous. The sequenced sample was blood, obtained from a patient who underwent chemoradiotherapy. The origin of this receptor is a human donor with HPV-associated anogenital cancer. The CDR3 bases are TGTGCCAGCAGCTTAGGTCGGGTATTGAACACTGAAGCTTTCTTT. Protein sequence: CASSLGRVLNTEAFF.